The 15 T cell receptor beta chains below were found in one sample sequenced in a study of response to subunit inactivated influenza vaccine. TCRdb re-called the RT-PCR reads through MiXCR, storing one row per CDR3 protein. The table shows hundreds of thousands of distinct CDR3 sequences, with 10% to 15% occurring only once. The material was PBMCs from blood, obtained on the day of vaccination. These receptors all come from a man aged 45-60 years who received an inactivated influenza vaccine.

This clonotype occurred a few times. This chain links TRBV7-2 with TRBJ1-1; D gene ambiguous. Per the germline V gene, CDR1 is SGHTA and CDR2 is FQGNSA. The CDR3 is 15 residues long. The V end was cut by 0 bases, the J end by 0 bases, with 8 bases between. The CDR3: CASSLATFMNTEAFF. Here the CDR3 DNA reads TGTGCCAGCAGCTTAGCGACGTTCATGAACACTGAAGCTTTCTTT.

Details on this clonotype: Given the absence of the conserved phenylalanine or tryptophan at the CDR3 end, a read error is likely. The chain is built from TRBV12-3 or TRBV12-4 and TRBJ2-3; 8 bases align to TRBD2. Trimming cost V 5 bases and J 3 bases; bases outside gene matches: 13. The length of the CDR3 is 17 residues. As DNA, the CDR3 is TGTGCCAGCAGTGAGCATGGGGTAGCGGGACCTACAGATACGCAGTATTCT. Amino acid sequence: CASSEHGVAGPTDTQYS.

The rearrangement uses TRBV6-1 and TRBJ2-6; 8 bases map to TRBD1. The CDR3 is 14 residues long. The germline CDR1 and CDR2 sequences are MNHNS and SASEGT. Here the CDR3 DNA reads TGTGCGACCCAGGGGGCGCATGGGGCCAACGTCCTGACTTTC. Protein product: CATQGAHGANVLTF.

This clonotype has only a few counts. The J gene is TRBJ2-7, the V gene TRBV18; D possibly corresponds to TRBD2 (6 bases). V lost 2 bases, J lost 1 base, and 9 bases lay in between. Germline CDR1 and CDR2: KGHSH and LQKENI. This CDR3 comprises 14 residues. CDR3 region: CASSPGDWSYEQYF. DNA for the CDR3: TGTGCCAGCTCACCAGGGGACTGGTCCTACGAGCAGTACTTC.

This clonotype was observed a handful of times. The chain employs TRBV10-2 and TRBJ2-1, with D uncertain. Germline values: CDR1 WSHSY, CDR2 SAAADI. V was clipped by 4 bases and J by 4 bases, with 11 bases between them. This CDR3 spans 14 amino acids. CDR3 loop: CASSVSTGYNEQFF. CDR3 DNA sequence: TGCGCCAGCAGTGTTAGTACCGGATACAATGAGCAGTTCTTC.

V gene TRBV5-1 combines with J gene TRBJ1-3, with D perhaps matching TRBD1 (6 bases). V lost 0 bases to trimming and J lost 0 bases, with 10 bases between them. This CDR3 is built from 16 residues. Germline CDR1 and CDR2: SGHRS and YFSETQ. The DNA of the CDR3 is TGCGCCAGCAGCTTGGTCGGACAGAGCTCTGGAAACACCATATATTTT. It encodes CASSLVGQSSGNTIYF.

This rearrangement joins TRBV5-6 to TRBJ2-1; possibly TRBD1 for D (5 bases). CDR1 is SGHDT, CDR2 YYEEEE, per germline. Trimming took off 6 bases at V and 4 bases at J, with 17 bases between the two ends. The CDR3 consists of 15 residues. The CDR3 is CASTRSAQGYNEQFF. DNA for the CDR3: TGTGCCAGCACCCGATCGGCCCAGGGTTACAATGAGCAGTTCTTC.

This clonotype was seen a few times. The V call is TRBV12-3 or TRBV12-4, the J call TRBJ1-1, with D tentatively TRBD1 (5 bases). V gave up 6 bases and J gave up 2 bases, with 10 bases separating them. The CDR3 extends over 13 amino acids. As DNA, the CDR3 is TGTGCCAGCAGACAACAGGACAACACTGAAGCTTTCTTT. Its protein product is CASRQQDNTEAFF.

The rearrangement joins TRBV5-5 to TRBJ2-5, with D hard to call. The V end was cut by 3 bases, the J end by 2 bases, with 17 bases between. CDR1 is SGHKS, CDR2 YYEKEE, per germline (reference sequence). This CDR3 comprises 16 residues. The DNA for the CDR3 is TGTGCCAGCAGCTCCGGGCCCGTCTTCTTTCAAGAGACCCAGTACTTC. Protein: CASSSGPVFFQETQYF.

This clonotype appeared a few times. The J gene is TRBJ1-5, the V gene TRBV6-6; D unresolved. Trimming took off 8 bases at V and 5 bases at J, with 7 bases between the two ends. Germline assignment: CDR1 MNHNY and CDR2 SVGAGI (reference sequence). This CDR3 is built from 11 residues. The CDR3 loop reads CASGQYQPQHF. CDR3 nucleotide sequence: TGTGCCAGCGGGCAGTATCAGCCCCAGCATTTT.

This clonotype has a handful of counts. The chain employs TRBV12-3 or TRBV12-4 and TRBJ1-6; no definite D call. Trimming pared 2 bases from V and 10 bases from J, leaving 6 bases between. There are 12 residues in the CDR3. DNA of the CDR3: TGTGCCAGCAGTTTAAACGGGTCACCCCTCCACTTT. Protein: CASSLNGSPLHF.

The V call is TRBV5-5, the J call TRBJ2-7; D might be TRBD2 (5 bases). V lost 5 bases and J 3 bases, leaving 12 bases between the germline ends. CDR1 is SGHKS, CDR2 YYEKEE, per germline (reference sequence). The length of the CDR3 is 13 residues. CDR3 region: CASRLGENYEQYF. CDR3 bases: TGTGCCAGCAGGCTGGGAGAAAACTACGAGCAGTACTTC.

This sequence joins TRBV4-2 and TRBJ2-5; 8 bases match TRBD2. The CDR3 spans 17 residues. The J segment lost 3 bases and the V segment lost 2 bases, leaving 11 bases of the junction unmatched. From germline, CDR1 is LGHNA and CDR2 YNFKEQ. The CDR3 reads CASSQFLNSGIEETQYF. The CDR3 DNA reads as TGTGCCAGCAGCCAATTCCTTAATAGCGGGATAGAAGAGACCCAGTACTTC.

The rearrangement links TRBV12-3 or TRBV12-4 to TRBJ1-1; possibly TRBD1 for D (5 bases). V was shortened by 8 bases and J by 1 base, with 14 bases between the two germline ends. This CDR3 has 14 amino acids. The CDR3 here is CASLHGTGNTEAFF. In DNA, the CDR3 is TGTGCCAGCCTACACGGGACGGGGAACACTGAAGCTTTCTTT.

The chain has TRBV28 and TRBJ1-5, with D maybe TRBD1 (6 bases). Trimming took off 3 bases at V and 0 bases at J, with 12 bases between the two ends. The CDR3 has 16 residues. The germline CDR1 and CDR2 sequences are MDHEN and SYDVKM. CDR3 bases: TGTGCCAGCAGTTTCCTACAGGGTTTTAGCAATCAGCCCCAGCATTTT. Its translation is CASSFLQGFSNQPQHF.